This T cell receptor (beta chain) is from a study of graft-versus-host responses after intestinal transplantation (dated by TCRdb to the early 2020s). Some background on the complete study: Recipients received multivisceral, liver-intestinal, or isolated intestinal transplants. The cohort enrolled about two dozen intestinal transplant recipients, one of whom was a retransplant, and a few patients without pretransplant specimens were excluded. After intestinal transplantation, graft-versus-host and host-versus-graft alloreactive T cell clones in the graft, circulation and bone marrow were tracked using bulk TCR-beta CDR3 sequencing. To identify alloreactive clones, pre-transplant mixed lymphocyte reaction products were sequenced and then compared with unstimulated pre-transplant donor and recipient T cells. A peak of at least 4% donor T cells among recipient peripheral blood mononuclear cells was the definition used for donor T cell macrochimerism. Instead of going to the commercial service, samples from a few later patients were sequenced in-house on an Illumina MiSeq and processed with MiXCR. Every recipient was given anti-thymocyte globulin induction, then maintenance tacrolimus and steroids for around three years.

Library construction relied on the immunoSEQ multiplex PCR assay. For most patients, high-throughput TCR-beta CDR3 sequencing of genomic DNA was performed by Adaptive Biotechnologies. As for the authors' bioinformatics: TCR sequencing data for around 19 patients were retrieved from Adaptive's ImmunoSEQ software; a few other patients were processed with MiXCR and VDJtools. CDR3 nucleotide sequences shared between donor and recipient were removed because the origin of such sequences could not be assigned. At least 2-fold expansion over unstimulated cells and a minimum CFSE-low frequency of 0.002% (template counts) or 0.001% (read counts) were required for clones to be classified as alloreactive. Clones detected in sequenced pre-transplant spleen, lymph node, or MLR CFSE-low populations of the donor or recipient were defined as mappable. The cumulative frequency of alloreactive clones was calculated as a percentage of all sequences, weighted by copy number. TCRdb stores this immuneACCESS table with in-frame sequences only. Part of the clones is absent; in the studies checked, under half of the shortfall reflects unresolved V genes, and no reason is known for the rest. V, J and clone size were drawn from that table, and D and trimming were deduced from the DNA. The sample table records roughly 40,000 clones; approximately 95% of these occur just once. The top ten clonotypes cover 3.6% of the sample.

The CDR3 holds 17 amino acids from the cysteine to the phenylalanine. Here the CDR3 DNA is all that survives: 51 bases in frame from base 1. V ends up 1 base short and J 1 base short, with an unmatched junction base count of 1. CDR1 and CDR2 are drawn from the germline V gene (reference sequence): SGHAT, FQDESV. Notes on this clone: Its recognized antigen is unknown. The sample holds no much larger clone one base away, and base qualities are not on file.

In the first month after transplant, blood samples were collected up to 4 times, and after that at least monthly when available. Results and caveats for the whole study, not just this receptor: The relatively low number and heterogeneity of intestinal transplant patients limited the conclusions. Patients with donor T cell macrochimerism had high GvH to HvG T cell clonal ratios in their allografts. GvH clones turned up in recipient bone marrow, with some appearing earlier in ileal mucosa or blood, a pattern consistent with an intestinal mucosal origin. Early after transplant, peak levels of circulating GvH clones were found to be associated with declines in HvG clones.

The chain joins TRBV11-1 to TRBJ2-2; TRBD2 matches 12 bases in the middle. This receptor was obtained from a human patient who received an intestinal transplant, so some T cells may come from the graft donor. Material: PBMCs, obtained less than 750 days after intestinal transplantation. The CDR3 region has the sequence CASSLGLAGVNTGELFF. The nucleotides are TGTGCCAGCAGCTTAGGACTAGCGGGAGTGAACACCGGGGAGCTGTTTTTT.